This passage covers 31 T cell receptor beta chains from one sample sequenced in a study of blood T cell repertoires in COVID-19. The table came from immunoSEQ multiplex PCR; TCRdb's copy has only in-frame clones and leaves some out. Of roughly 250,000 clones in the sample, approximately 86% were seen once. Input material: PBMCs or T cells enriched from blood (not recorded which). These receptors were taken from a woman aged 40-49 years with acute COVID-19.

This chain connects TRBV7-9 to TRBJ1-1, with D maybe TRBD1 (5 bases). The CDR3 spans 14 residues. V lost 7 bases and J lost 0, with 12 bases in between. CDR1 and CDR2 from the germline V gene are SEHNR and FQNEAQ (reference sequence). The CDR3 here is CASTWAGMNTEAFF. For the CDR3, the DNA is TGTGCCAGCACTTGGGCAGGGATGAACACTGAAGCTTTCTTT.

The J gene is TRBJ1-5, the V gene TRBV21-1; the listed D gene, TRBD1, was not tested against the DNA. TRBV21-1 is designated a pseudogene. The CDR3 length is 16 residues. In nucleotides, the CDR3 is TGTGCCAGCAGCAAAGATAGCAGGGGCCGAAATCAGCCCCAGCATTTT. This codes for CASSKDSRGRNQPQHF.

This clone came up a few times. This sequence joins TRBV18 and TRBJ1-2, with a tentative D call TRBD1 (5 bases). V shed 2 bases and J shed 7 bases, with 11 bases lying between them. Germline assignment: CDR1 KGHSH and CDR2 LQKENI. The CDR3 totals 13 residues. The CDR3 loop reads CASSPGAGLGYTF. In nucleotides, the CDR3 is TGTGCCAGCTCACCAGGGGCAGGGCTTGGCTACACCTTC.

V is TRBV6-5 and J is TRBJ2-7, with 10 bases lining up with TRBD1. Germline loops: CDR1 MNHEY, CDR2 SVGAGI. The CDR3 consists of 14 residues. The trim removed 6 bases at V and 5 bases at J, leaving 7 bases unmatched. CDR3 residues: CASRGTGDNDEQYF. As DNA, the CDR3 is TGTGCCAGCAGAGGGACAGGGGATAATGACGAGCAGTACTTC.

The CDR3 DNA is TGTGCCACCAGCAGATACTCTAGCGGGACCTACAATGAGCAGTTCTTC. Amino acid sequence: CATSRYSSGTYNEQFF. The J gene is TRBJ2-1, the V gene TRBV15; TRBD2 aligns across 9 bases. Germline V gene lookup returns CDR1 LNHNV and CDR2 YYDKDF (reference sequence). The CDR3 is made up of 16 amino acids. With V trimmed by 2 bases and J by 2 bases, 4 bases remained unmatched.

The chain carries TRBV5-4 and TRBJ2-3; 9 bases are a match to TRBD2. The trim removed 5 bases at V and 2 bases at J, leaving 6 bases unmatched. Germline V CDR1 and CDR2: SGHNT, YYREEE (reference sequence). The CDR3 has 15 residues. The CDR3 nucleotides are TGTGCCAGCAGGCCAGCGGGAGGCTACACAGATACGCAGTATTTT. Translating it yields CASRPAGGYTDTQYF.

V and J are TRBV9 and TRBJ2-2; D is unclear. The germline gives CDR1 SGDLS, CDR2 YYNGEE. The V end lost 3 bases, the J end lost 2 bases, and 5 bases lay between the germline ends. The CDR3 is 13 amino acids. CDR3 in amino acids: CASSAVNTGELFF. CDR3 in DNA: TGTGCCAGCAGCGCCGTAAACACCGGGGAGCTGTTTTTT.

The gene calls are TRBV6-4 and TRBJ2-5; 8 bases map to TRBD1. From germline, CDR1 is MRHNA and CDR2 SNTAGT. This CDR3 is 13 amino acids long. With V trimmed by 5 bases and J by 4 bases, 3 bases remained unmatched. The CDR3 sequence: CASSPGQGETQYF. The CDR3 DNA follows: TGTGCCAGCAGTCCCGGACAGGGAGAGACCCAGTACTTC.

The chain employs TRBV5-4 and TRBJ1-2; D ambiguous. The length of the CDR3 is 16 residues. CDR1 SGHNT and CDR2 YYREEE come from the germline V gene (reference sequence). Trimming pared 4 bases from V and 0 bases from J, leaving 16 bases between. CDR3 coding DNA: TGTGCCAGCAGCAAGTTTGGGCAGGCAGCTAACTATGGCTACACCTTC. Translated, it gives CASSKFGQAANYGYTF.

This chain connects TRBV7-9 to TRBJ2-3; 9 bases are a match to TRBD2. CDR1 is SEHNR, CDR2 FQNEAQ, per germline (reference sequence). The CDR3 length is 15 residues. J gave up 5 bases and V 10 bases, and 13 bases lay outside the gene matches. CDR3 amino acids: CATEEYSGSEDTQYF. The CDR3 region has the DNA TGTGCCACCGAAGAGTATAGCGGGAGTGAAGATACGCAGTATTTT. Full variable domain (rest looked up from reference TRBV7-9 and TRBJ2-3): DTGVSQNPRHKITKRGQNVTFRCDPISEHNRLYWYRQTLGQGPEFLTYFQNEAQLEKSRLLSDRFSAERPKGSFSTLEIQRTEQGDSAMYLCATEEYSGSEDTQYFGPGTRLTVL.

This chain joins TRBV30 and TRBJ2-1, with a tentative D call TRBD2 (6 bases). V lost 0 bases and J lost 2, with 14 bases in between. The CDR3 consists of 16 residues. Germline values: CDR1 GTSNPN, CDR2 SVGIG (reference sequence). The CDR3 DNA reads TGTGCCTGGAGTGTACTGGGCAGGAGGGCCTACAATGAGCAGTTCTTC. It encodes CAWSVLGRRAYNEQFF.

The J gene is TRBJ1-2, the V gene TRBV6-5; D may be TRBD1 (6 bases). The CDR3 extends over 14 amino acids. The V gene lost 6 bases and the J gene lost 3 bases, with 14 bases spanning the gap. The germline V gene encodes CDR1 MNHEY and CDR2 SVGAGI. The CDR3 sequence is CASRTRTDHYGYTF. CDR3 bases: TGTGCCAGCAGAACTAGGACAGACCACTATGGCTACACCTTC.

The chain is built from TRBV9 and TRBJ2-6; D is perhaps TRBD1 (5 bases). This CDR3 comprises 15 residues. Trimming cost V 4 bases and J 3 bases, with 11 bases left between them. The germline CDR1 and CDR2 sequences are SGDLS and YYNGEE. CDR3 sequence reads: CASSKWTNGANVLTF. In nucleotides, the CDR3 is TGTGCCAGCAGCAAGTGGACAAATGGGGCCAACGTCCTGACTTTC.

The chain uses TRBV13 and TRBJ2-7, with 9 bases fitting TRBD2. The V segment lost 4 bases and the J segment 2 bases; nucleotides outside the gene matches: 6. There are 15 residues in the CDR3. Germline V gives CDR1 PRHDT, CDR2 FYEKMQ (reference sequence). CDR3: CASSYVGGRAYEQYF. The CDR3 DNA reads TGTGCCAGCAGCTATGTTGGCGGGAGGGCCTACGAGCAGTACTTC.

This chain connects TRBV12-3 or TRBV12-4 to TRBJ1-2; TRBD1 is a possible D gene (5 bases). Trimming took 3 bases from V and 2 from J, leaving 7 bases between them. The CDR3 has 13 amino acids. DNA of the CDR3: TGTGCCAGCAGTTTTGCAGGGAACTATGGCTACACCTTC. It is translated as CASSFAGNYGYTF.

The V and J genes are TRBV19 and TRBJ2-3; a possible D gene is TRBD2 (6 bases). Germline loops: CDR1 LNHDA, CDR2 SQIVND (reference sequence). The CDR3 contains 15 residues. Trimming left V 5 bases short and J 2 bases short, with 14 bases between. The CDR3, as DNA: TGTGCCAGTAGTTCCCGGGACTCCCCCACAGATACGCAGTATTTT. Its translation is CASSSRDSPTDTQYF.

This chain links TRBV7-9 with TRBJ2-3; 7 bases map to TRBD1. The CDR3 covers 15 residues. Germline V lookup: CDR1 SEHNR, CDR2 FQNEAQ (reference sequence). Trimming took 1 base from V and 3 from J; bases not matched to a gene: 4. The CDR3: CASSLGTGETDTQYF. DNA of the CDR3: TGTGCCAGCAGCTTAGGCACAGGGGAAACAGATACGCAGTATTTT.

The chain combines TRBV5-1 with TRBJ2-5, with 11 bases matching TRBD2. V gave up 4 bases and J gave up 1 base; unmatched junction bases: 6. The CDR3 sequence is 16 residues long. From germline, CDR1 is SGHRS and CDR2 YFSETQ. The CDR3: CASSKLAGERQETQYF. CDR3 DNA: TGCGCCAGCAGCAAACTAGCGGGAGAGCGCCAAGAGACCCAGTACTTC.

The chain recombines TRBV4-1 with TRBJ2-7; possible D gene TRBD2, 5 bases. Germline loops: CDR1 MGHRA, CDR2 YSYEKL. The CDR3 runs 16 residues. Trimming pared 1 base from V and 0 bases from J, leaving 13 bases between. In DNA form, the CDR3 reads TGCGCCAGCAGCCAAGTGGAAGCGGTTAACTCCTACGAGCAGTACTTC. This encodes CASSQVEAVNSYEQYF.

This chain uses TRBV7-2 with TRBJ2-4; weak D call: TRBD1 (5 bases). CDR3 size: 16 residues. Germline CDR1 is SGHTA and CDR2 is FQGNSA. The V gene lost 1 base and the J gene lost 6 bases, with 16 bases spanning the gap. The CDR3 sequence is CASSLGGAGAGNIQYF. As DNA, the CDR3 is TGTGCCAGCAGCTTAGGGGGCGCTGGGGCCGGAAACATTCAGTACTTC. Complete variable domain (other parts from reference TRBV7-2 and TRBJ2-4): GAGVSQSPSNKVTEKGKDVELRCDPISGHTALYWYRQSLGQGLEFLIYFQGNSAPDKSGLPSDRFSAERTGGSVSTLTIQRTQQEDSAVYLCASSLGGAGAGNIQYFGAGTRLSVL.

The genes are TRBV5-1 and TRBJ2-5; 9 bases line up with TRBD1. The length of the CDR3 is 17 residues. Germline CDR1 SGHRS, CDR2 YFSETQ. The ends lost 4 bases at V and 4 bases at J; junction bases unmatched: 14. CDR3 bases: TGCGCCAGCAGCCCACTCGGTTCCACAGGGGGCTCAGAGACCCAGTACTTC. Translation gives CASSPLGSTGGSETQYF.

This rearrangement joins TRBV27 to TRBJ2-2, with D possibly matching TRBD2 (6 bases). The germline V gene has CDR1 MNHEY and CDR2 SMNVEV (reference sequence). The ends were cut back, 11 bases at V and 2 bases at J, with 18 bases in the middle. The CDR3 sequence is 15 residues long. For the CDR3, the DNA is TGTGCCGTACCCGTGGGGGGATACAACACCGGGGAGCTGTTTTTT. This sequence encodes CAVPVGGYNTGELFF.

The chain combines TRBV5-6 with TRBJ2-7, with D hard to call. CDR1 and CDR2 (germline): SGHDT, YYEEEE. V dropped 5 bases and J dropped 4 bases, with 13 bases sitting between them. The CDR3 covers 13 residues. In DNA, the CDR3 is TGTGCCAGCAGGAATCCGTCGGAGTACGAGCAGTACTTC. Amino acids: CASRNPSEYEQYF.

CDR3 region: CASSLGADETQYF. The CDR3 DNA reads as TGTGCCAGCAGCTTAGGGGCGGACGAGACCCAGTACTTC. The chain has TRBV7-3 and TRBJ2-5; D is perhaps TRBD1 (5 bases). Germline V gene sequence: CDR1 SGHTA, CDR2 FQGTGA. V was pared by 2 bases and J by 5 bases, with 9 bases between. The CDR3 contains 13 residues. Using reference TRBV7-3 and TRBJ2-5 for the parts outside the CDR3, the full variable domain is GAGVSQTPSNKVTEKGKYVELRCDPISGHTALYWYRQSLGQGPEFLIYFQGTGAADDSGLPNDRFFAVRPEGSVSTLKIQRTERGDSAVYLCASSLGADETQYFGPGTRLLVL.

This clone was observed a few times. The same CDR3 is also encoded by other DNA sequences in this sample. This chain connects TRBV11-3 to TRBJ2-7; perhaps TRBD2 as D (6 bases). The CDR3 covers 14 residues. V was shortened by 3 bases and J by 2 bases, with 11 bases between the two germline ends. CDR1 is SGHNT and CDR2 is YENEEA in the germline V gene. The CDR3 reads CASSFSGGTYEQYF. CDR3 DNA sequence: TGTGCCAGCAGCTTTAGCGGAGGGACCTACGAGCAGTACTTC.

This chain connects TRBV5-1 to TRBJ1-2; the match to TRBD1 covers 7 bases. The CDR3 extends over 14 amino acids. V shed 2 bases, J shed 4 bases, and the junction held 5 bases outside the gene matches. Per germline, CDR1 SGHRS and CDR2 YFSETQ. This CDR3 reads CASSLKAGGYGYTF. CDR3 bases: TGCGCCAGCAGCTTAAAGGCAGGGGGCTATGGCTACACCTTC.

CDR3 in DNA: TGTGCCAGCTTTAGGGACAGATTGCATGGCTACACCTTC. Encoded protein: CASFRDRLHGYTF. The V and J genes are TRBV21-1 and TRBJ1-2; the DNA was not used to check the table's D call, TRBD1. TRBV21-1 is an annotated pseudogene. The CDR3 extends over 13 amino acids.

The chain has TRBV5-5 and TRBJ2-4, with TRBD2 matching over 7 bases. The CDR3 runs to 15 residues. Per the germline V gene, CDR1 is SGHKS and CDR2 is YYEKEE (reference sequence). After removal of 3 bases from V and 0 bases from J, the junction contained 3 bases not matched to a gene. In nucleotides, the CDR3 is TGTGCCAGCAGCTCCAGCGGGACAGCCAAAAACATTCAGTACTTC. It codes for CASSSSGTAKNIQYF. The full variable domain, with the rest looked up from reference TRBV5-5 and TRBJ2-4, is DAGVTQSPTHLIKTRGQQVTLRCSPISGHKSVSWYQQVLGQGPQFIFQYYEKEERGRGNFPDRFSARQFPNYSSELNVNALLLGDSALYLCASSSSGTAKNIQYFGAGTRLSVL.

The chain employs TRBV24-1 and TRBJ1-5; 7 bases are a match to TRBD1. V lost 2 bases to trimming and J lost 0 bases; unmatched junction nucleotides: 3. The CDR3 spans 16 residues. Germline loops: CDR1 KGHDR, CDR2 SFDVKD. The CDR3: CATSDYRGGSNQPQHF. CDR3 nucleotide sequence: TGTGCCACCAGTGATTACAGGGGCGGTAGCAATCAGCCCCAGCATTTT.

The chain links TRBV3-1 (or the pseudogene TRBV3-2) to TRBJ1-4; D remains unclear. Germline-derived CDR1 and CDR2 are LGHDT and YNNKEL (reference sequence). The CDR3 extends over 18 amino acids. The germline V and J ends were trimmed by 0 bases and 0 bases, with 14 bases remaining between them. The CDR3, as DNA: TGTGCCAGCAGCCAAGATCATCATTTAGGAGCAACTAATGAAAAACTGTTTTTT. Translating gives CASSQDHHLGATNEKLFF.

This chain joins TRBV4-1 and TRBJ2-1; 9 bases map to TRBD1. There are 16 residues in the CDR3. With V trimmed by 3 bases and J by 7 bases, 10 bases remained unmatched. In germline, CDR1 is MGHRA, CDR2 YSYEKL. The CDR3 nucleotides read TGCGCCAGCAGCCATCCAGGACAGGGGATTCGGAATGAGCAGTTCTTC. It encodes CASSHPGQGIRNEQFF.